This T cell receptor beta chain was sequenced for a study of cytomegalovirus exposure and HLA in healthy donors (dated by TCRdb to between 2016 and 2019). The study in broad terms: According to an earlier analysis of several hundred of the donors, roughly 180 million T cells yielded approximately 120 million unique TCR beta sequences and around 280 Gb of sequence data. An early release covering about 600 HLA-typed donors comprised about 300 gigabases of sequencing data and roughly 85 million unique TCR sequences. Of the roughly 430 genotyped donors, over 65% fell in the genetic ancestry cluster associated with self-reported Caucasian donors. The study aimed to test whether cataloging public T cell receptors could reveal signatures of past pathogen exposure. The T cell repertoires of roughly 660 subjects were profiled by immunosequencing and related to cytomegalovirus serostatus. In addition to the first cohort of 666 subjects, a separate validation cohort of 100 to 150 different subjects was used. High-throughput TCR immunosequencing, statistical association of individual TCRs with disease status, and machine learning were combined to predict cytomegalovirus infection status. A later analysis re-examined previously published TCR beta repertoires from roughly 720 donors and added high-resolution HLA genotyping to investigate patterns of TCR occurrence. Rather than using new phenotypic data, the later analysis identified candidate immune exposures from TCR beta sequences and from how often those sequences occurred across donors. An earlier analysis of about 620 of the donors applied high-throughput TCR beta sequencing to assess whether each TCR beta V gene segment acted as functional or pseudogenic. Donor age, sex, ethnicity and CMV serostatus were compiled together with the repertoire data. A later genetic analysis used genome-wide SNP genotypes for about 65% of the roughly 670 donors, treating that subset as a discovery cohort. All discovery cohort repertoires had been generated using a single sequencing platform. HLA typing included class I and class II loci at four-digit resolution. Typing coverage varied by locus: about 620-630 donors for A, B, C, DRB1 and DQB1; some 520 for DQA1; around 570 for DPA1; roughly 470 for DPB1. Roughly 5 DR-DQ haplotypes were handled as single units for association and clustering because linkage in the cohort was strong. Across 300 to 400 genotyped donors of the cohort, an average of approximately 220,000 unique TCR beta nucleotide sequences per donor were sequenced, and roughly 20% of those sequences were non-productive. General findings and caveats noted by the study authors: The study gave a list of roughly 150 TCR beta chains associated with cytomegalovirus. According to a later analysis, parvovirus B19, influenza, CMV and Epstein-Barr virus appeared linked to several top co-occurrence clusters. Because some donors lacked HLA typing at each locus, the association tests relied only on the typed subset. Because counts were too low, 15 or so rarely observed V segments, including chromosome 9 orphons, were excluded from the earlier analysis of around 590 of the donors. The authors suggested that the approach could potentially be extended to other disease states and immunological phenotypes. Cytomegalovirus status was reported to be diagnosed by the classifier with high specificity and sensitivity in both the original and validation cohorts. The presence/absence analyses assumed that sequencing depth was roughly uniform across donors, and that assumption may not be true. In a later analysis, most CMV-associated TCR beta chains were found to appear HLA-restricted, with HLA associations seemingly driven largely by CMV exposure. At a false discovery rate of 0.05, a later analysis linked fewer than 20,000 TCR beta sequences to specific HLA alleles. Most TCR sequences were observed very rarely across donors, whereas some public TCRs were present in many individuals. When HLA alleles, especially DR and DQ, strongly co-occurred, TCR associations were difficult to assign to individual alleles. A further reported finding was that TCR beta sequences accurately predicted the HLA-A and HLA-B alleles for most subjects in the first cohort. In an earlier analysis of about 600 of the donors, most TCR beta V segments appeared in productive rearrangements about 90% or about 30% of the time, broadly matching IMGT annotations. In a later analysis, HLA-associated TCR beta chains showed more clonal expansion and lower generation probabilities than non-associated chains that were equally common. Some IMGT-functional V segments, including TRBV6-2 and TRBV6-3, could not be distinguished by the 87-base-pair reads and were therefore excluded. Immune exposure information for the cohort was limited to CMV serostatus. A later genetic analysis reported fewer N-insertions in productive TCRs among donors in an Asian-associated ancestry cluster than the roughly 640-donor mean. The cohort was sequenced for TCR beta chains only, and without alpha or paired-chain data the features that could be detected were limited. A cluster of highly shared sequence variants was judged likely to be a technical artifact of the sequencing pipeline. Linkage disequilibrium might explain the correlated functional status among segregating V segments, but an unknown experimental factor could not be ruled out. In vitro tests confirmed that three of the cytomegalovirus-associated TCR beta chains recognize cytomegalovirus antigens. In a later genetic analysis, a missense DCLRE1C variant was associated with V-gene and J-gene trimming of TCR beta chains, and the association was replicated in an independent cohort. A later analysis found that TCR association rates varied across HLA loci, with DRB1 alleles showing the most associated TCRs and HLA-C alleles the fewest.

Regarding this clone: Its antigen is not yet known. No base quality information exists; no much larger clone differs at one position.

The cohort comprised some 700 healthy bone marrow donors. Cohort members were all nominally healthy when sampled, although unrecorded immune exposures were likely present. The donor tested CMV seropositive, placing the donor among the approximately 290 seropositive members of the cohort. Every donor gave a peripheral blood sample, and the peripheral blood mononuclear cells from that sample were used for TCR beta sequencing. The Qiagen DNeasy Blood Extraction Kit was used to extract genomic DNA from the blood cell samples. Including cysteine and phenylalanine, the CDR3 has 15 amino acids. Only CDR3 DNA remains: 45 bases, in frame from the first base. V is pared back by 1 base and J by 8 bases, with 14 bases lying between the germline termini. In the germline V gene, CDR1 corresponds to MGHRA and CDR2 to YSYEKL. Receptors were amplified or captured by the immunoSEQ multiplex PCR assay. The multiplex PCR relied on a mix of 60 forward primers for TCR Vbeta segments and 13 reverse primers for TCR Jbeta segments. The CDR3 region of rearranged TCR beta genes was amplified from genomic DNA by a multiplex PCR assay. The Illumina HiSeq System was used to sequence the amplified TCR beta libraries as 87-base-pair reads. The authors' analysis ran thus. Across the 500 to 750 repertoires, a later analysis counted some 81 million unique TCR beta chains, some 11 million of which were shared by at least two donors. Raw reads were error-corrected and collapsed into unique sequences by a nearest-neighbor algorithm in which closely related sequences were merged to remove PCR and sequencing errors. To assign V, D and J gene segments, CDR3 sequences were aligned to IMGT reference sequences. Each retained sequence needed at least a six-nucleotide match to both a V gene segment and a J gene segment. Rearrangements were classified as productive when the CDR3 lacked stop codons and remained in frame with V and J, and all other rearrangements were classified as non-productive. CDR3 was defined by IMGT convention, running from the second conserved V-encoded cysteine to the conserved J-encoded phenylalanine. In an earlier analysis of around 540 of the donors, sequences lacking an unambiguous match to a single V gene segment were excluded. An earlier analysis of under 750 of the donors called V segments functional above 56.7% productive rearrangements and segregating when the between-donor standard deviation exceeded 5%. A statistical classification framework was built for diagnosing cytomegalovirus status from the catalog of TCR beta chain sequences. In a later analysis, TCR nucleotide sequences were compared against IMGT/GENE-DB human TR gene sequences so that V and J genes could be assigned. Using the TCRdist pipeline, a later analysis assigned CDR3 sequences along with most-parsimonious VDJ recombination scenarios. In a later analysis, every TCR beta chain was defined by the combination of its CDR3 amino acid sequence and its V-gene family, and reads without a unique V-gene family were dropped. To address suspected cross-contamination and a sequencing artifact, a later analysis removed 592 highly shared, low-generation-probability nucleotide sequences. In a later analysis, a clonal expansion index was calculated for each public chain from normalized within-repertoire ranks of inferred template counts. Generation probabilities in a later analysis came from a VDJ recombination model fitted to out-of-frame rearrangements, and those results were checked against IGoR. In a later analysis, hypergeometric tests were used to score TCR-TCR, TCR-HLA and TCR-CMV co-occurrence, with a repertoire-size bias correction applied to TCR pairs. To estimate false discovery rates, a later analysis permuted the HLA or CMV assignments 20 times. In a later analysis, co-occurring TCRs were grouped using DBSCAN, with TCRdist sequence similarity added in when clustering inside HLA-allele-positive subsets. Repertoires with fewer than 30,000 or more than 120,000 public chains were left out of co-occurrence clustering, as were about five repertoires with anomalous nucleotide sharing. The clones in this table, taken by TCRdb from immuneACCESS, are in-frame only. Not every clone is retained; where verified, under half of the shortfall comes from an unresolved V gene, and the cause of the rest is unknown. V, J and clone size derive from that table, while D and trimming were established from the DNA sequence. The sample profile shows approximately 200,000 clones; approximately 85% of them were found once. The ten largest account for 1.5% to 1.7% of the sample.

The clonotype was recovered from a girl aged 10 to 17 in good health and CMV-seropositive. The sequenced sample was PBMCs. The rearranged chain carries TRBV4-1 and TRBJ1-4; matching of 5 bases hints at TRBD1 as the D gene. The CDR3 loop reads CASSQVGQGGEKLFF. The sequenced DNA is TGCGCCAGCAGCCAAGTGGGCCAGGGAGGCGAAAAACTGTTTTTT.